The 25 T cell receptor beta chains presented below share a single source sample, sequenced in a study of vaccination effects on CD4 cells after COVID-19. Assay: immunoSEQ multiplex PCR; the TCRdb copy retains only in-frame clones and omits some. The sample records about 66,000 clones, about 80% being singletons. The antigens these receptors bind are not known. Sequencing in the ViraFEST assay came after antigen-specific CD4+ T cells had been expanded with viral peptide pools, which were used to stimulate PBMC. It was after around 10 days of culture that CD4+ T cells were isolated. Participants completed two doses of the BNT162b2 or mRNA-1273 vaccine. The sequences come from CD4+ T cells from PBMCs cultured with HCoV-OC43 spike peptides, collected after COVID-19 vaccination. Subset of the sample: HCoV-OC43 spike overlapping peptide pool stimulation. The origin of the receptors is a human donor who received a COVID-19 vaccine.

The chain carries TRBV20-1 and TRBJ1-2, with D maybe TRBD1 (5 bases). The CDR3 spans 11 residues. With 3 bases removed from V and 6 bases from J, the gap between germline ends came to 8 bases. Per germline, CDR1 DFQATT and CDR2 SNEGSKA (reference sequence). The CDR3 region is CSASVQDGYTF. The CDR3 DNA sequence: TGCAGTGCTAGCGTACAGGATGGCTACACCTTC.

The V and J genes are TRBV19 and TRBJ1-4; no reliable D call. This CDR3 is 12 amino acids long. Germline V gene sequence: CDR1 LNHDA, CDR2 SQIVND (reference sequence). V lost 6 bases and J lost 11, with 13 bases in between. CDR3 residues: CASRGPLGKLFF. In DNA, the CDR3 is TGTGCCAGTAGAGGCCCCCTCGGGAAACTGTTTTTT.

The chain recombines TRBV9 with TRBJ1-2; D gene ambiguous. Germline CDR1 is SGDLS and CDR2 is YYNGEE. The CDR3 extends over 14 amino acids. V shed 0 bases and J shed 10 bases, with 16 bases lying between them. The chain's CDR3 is CASSVDMILGSYTF. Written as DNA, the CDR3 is TGTGCCAGCAGCGTAGATATGATCCTCGGTTCCTACACCTTC.

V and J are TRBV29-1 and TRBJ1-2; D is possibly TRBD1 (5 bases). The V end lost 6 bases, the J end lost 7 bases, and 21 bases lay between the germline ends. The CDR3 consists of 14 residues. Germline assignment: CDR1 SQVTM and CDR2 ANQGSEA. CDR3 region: CSVPPQGGGGGYTF. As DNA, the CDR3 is TGCAGCGTCCCTCCCCAGGGCGGGGGTGGTGGCTACACCTTC.

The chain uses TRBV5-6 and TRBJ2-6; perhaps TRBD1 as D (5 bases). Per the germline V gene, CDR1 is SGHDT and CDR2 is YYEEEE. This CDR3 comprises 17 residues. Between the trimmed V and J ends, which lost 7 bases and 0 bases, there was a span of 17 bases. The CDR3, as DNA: TGTGCCAGCTCACTACTTGTAGGGGACTCTGGGGCCAACGTCCTGACTTTC. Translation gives CASSLLVGDSGANVLTF.

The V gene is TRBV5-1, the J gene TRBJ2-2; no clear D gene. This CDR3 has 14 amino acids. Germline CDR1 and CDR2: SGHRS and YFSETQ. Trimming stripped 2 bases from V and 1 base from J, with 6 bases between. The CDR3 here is CASSLSGNTGELFF. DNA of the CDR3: TGCGCCAGCAGCTTATCGGGGAACACCGGGGAGCTGTTTTTT.

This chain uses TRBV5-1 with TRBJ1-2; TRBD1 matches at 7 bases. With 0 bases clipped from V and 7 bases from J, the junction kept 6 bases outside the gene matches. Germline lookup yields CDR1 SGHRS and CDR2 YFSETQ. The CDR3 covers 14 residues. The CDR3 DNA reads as TGCGCCAGCAGCTTGGTAGAGGGGGCGCGTGGCTACACCTTC. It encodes CASSLVEGARGYTF.

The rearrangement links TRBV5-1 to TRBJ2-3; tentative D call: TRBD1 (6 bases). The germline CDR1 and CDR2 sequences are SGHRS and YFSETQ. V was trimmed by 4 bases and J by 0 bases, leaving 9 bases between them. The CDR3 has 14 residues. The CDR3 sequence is CASSGQGSTDTQYF. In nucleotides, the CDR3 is TGCGCCAGCAGCGGGCAGGGGAGCACAGATACGCAGTATTTT.

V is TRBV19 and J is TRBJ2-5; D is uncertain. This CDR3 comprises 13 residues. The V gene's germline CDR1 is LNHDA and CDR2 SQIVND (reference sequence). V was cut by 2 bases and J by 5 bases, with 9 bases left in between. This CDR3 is CASSIHSLETQYF. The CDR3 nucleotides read TGTGCCAGTAGTATACATTCTCTGGAGACCCAGTACTTC.

DNA of the CDR3: TGTGCCAGCAGAAGAGGGACGAACACCGGGGAGCTGTTTTTT. It yields the protein CASRRGTNTGELFF. The chain has TRBV25-1 and TRBJ2-2, with D maybe TRBD2 (5 bases). Between the trimmed V and J ends, which lost 6 bases and 0 bases, there was a span of 8 bases. The germline V gene encodes CDR1 MGHDK and CDR2 SYGVNS. CDR3 length: 14 residues.

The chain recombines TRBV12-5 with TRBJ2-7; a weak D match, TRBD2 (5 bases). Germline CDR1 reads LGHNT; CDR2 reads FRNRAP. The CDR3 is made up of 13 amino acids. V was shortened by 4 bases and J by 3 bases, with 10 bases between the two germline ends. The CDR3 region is CASGSSGIYEQYV. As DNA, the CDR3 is TGTGCTAGTGGTTCCTCGGGGATCTACGAGCAGTACGTC.

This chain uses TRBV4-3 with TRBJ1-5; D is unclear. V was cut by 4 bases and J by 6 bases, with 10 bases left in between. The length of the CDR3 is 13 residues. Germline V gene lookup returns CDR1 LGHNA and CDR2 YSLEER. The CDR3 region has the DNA TGCGCCAGCAGCCGAAGCTTGTCTCAGCCCCAGCATTTT. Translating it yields CASSRSLSQPQHF.

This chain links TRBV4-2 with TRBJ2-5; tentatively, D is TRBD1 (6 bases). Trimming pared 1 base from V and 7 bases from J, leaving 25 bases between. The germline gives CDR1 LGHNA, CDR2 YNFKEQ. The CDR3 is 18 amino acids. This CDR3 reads CASSQARAPRGVIATQYF. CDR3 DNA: TGTGCCAGCAGCCAAGCTCGGGCCCCCAGGGGCGTGATTGCGACCCAGTACTTC.

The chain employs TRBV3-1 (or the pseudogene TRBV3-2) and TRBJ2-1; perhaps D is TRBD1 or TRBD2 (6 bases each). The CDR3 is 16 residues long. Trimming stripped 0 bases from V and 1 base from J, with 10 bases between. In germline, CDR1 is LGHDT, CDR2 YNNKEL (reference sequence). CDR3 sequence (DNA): TGTGCCAGCAGCCAAGATACAGGGACTTCCTACAATGAGCAGTTCTTC. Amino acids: CASSQDTGTSYNEQFF.

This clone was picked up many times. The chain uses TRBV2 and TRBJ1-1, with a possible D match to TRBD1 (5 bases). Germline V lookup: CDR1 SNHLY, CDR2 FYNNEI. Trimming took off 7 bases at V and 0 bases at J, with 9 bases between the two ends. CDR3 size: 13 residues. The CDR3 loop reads CASKGLMNTEAFF. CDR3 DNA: TGTGCCAGCAAGGGACTCATGAACACTGAAGCTTTCTTT.

The CDR3 DNA follows: TGCAGCGTTACCGGGGCTGCCATGAACACTGAAGCTTTCTTT. Protein product: CSVTGAAMNTEAFF. The genes are TRBV29-1 and TRBJ1-1; TRBD1 is a possible D gene (5 bases). Trimming cost V 5 bases and J 0 bases, with 13 bases left between them. The CDR3 runs 14 residues. Germline values: CDR1 SQVTM, CDR2 ANQGSEA.

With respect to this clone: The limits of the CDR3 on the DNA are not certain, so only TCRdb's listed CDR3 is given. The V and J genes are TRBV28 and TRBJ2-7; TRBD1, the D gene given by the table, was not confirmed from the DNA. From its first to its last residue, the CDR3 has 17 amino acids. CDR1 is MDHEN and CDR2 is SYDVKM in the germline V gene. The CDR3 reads CASSSFGTGTASTHFYV.

This CDR3 reads CASSPPGGPTYGYTF. In DNA, the CDR3 is TGTGCCAGCTCACCACCCGGGGGCCCCACCTATGGCTACACCTTC. The chain is built from TRBV18 and TRBJ1-2, with D maybe TRBD1 (6 bases). The CDR3 covers 15 residues. Germline CDR1 reads KGHSH; CDR2 reads LQKENI. V gave up 0 bases and J gave up 4 bases, with 12 bases separating them.

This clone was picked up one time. The CDR3 DNA reads as TGTGCCAGCTCACCAGGTTCCCCACCAGATACGCAGTATTTT. Translated, it gives CASSPGSPPDTQYF. The chain employs TRBV18 and TRBJ2-3, with D unclear. Germline CDR1 is KGHSH and CDR2 is LQKENI. The V end was cut by 2 bases, the J end by 4 bases, with 10 bases between. This CDR3 spans 14 amino acids.

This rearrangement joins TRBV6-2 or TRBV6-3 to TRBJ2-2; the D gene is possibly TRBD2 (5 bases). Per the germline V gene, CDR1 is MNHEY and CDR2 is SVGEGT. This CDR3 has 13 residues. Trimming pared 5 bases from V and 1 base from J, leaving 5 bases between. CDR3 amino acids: CASSRENTGELFF. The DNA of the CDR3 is TGTGCCAGCAGTCGGGAGAACACCGGGGAGCTGTTTTTT.

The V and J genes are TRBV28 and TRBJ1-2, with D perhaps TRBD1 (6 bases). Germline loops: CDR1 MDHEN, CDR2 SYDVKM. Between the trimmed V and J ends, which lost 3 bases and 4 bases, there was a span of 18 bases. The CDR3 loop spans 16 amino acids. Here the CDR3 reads CASSFFQGGGGYGYTF. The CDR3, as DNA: TGTGCCAGCAGTTTTTTTCAGGGCGGGGGCGGCTATGGCTACACCTTC.

In DNA, the CDR3 is TGTGCCAGCAGCTGGACTAGCGGGGGTAACAATGAGCAGTTCTTC. Translation: CASSWTSGGNNEQFF. The genes are TRBV11-2 and TRBJ2-1, with 13 bases lining up with TRBD2. Unmatched junction bases numbered 2, after V lost 4 bases and J lost 5 bases. Per the germline V gene, CDR1 is SGHAT and CDR2 is FQNNGV. This CDR3 region has 15 residues. The full variable domain, rest sourced from reference TRBV11-2 and TRBJ2-1, is EAGVAQSPRYKIIEKRQSVAFWCNPISGHATLYWYQQILGQGPKLLIQFQNNGVVDDSQLPKDRFSAERLKGVDSTLKIQPAKLEDSAVYLCASSWTSGGNNEQFFGPGTRLTVL.

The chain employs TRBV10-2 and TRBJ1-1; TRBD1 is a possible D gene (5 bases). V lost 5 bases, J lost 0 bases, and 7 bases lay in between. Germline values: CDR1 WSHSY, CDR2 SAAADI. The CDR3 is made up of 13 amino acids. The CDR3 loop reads CASSRQMNTEAFF. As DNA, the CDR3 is TGCGCCAGCAGTAGACAGATGAACACTGAAGCTTTCTTT.

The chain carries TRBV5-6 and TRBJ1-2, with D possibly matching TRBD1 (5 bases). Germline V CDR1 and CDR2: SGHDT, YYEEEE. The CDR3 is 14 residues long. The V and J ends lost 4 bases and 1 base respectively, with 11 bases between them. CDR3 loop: CASSPGRFNYGYTF. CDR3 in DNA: TGTGCCAGCAGCCCGGGACGGTTTAACTATGGCTACACCTTC.

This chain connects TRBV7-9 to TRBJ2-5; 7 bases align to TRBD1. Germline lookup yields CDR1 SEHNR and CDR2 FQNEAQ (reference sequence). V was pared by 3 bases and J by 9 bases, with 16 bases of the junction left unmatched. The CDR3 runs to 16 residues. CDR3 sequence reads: CASSFYDPGQSMAQYF. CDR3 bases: TGTGCCAGCAGCTTTTACGACCCGGGACAGAGTATGGCCCAGTACTTC.